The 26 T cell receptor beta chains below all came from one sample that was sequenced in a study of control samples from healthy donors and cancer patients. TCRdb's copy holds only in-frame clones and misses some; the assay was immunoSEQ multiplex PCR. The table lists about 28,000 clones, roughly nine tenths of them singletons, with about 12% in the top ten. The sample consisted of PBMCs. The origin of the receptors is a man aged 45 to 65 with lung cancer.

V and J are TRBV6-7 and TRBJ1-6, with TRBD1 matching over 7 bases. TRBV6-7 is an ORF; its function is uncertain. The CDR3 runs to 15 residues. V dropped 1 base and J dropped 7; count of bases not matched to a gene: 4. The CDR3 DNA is TGTGCCAGCAGTTACTTCGACAGGGACAATTCACCCCTCCACTTT. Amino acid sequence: CASSYFDRDNSPLHF.

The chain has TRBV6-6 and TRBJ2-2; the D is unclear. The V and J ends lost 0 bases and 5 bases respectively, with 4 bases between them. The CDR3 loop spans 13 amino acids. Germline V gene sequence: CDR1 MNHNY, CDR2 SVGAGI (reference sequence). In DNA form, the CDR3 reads TGTGCCAGCAGTTACTCGGGGACCGGGGAGCTGTTTTTT. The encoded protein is CASSYSGTGELFF.

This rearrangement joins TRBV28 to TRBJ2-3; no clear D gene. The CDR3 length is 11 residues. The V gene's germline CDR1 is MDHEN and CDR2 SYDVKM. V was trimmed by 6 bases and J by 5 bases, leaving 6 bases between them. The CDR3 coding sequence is TGTGCCAGCAGCCTCCTAGATACGCAGTATTTT. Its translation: CASSLLDTQYF.

CDR3 sequence reads: CASSGLRTGELFF. CDR3 in DNA: TGTGCCAGCAGCGGCCTCCGGACCGGGGAGCTGTTTTTT. The V gene is TRBV9, the J gene TRBJ2-2, with unresolved D. V was pared by 3 bases and J by 5 bases, with 8 bases between. This CDR3 has 13 residues. Per germline, CDR1 SGDLS and CDR2 YYNGEE.

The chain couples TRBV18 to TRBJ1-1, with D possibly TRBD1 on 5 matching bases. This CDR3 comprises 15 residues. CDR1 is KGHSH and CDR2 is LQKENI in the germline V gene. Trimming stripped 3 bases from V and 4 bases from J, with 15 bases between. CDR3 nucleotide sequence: TGTGCCAGCTCACCTCGGGGCGGCGGGCCCACTGAAGCTTTCTTT. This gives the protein CASSPRGGGPTEAFF. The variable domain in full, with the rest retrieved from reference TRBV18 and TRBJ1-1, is NAGVMQNPRHLVRRRGQEARLRCSPMKGHSHVYWYRQLPEEGLKFMVYLQKENIIDESGMPKERFSAEFPKEGPSILRIQQVVRGDSAAYFCASSPRGGGPTEAFFGQGTRLTVV.

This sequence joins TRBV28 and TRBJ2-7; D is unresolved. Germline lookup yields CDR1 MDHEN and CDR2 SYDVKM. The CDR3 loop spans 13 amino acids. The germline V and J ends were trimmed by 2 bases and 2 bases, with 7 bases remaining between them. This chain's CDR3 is CASSLPVTYEQYF. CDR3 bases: TGTGCCAGCAGTTTACCAGTAACCTACGAGCAGTACTTC. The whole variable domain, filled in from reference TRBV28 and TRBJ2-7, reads DVKVTQSSRYLVKRTGEKVFLECVQDMDHENMFWYRQDPGLGLRLIYFSYDVKMKEKGDIPEGYSVSREKKERFSLILESASTNQTSMYLCASSLPVTYEQYFGPGTRLTVT.

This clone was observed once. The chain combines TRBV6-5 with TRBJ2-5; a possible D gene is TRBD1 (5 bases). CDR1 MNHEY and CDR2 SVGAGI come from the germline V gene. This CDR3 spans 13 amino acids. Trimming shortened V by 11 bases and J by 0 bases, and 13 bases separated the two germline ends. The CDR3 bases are TGTGCCGGGTCGGACACGTACCAAGAGACCCAGTACTTC. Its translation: CAGSDTYQETQYF.

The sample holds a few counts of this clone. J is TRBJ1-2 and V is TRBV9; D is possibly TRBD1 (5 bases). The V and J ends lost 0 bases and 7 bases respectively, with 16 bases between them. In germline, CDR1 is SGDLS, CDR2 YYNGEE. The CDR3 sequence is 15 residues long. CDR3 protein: CASSVGGGEGGGYTF. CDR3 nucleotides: TGTGCCAGCAGCGTAGGCGGGGGAGAAGGAGGTGGCTACACCTTC.

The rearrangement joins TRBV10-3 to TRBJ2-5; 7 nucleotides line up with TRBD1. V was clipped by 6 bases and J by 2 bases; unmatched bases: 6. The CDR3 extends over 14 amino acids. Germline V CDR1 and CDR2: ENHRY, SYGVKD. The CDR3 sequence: CAIREGTAQETQYF. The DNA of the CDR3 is TGTGCCATCAGGGAAGGGACAGCTCAAGAGACCCAGTACTTC.

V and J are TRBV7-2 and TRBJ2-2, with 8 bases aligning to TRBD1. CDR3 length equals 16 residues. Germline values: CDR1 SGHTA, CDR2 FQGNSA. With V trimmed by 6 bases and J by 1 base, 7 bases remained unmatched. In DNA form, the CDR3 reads TGTGCCAGCAGACCTACCGGGACAGGGAACACCGGGGAGCTGTTTTTT. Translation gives CASRPTGTGNTGELFF.

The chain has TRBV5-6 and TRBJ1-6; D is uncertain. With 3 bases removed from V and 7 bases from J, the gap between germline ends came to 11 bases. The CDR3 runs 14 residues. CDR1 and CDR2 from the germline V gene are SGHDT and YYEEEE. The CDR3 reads CASSSRAFNSPLHF. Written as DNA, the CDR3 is TGTGCCAGCAGCTCTCGCGCCTTCAATTCACCCCTCCACTTT.

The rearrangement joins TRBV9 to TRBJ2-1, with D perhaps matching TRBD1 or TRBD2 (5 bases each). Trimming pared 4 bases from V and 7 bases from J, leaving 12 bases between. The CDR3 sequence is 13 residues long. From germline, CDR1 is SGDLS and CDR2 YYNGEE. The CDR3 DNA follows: TGTGCCAGCAGCCGGGACGGATCGAATGAGCAGTTCTTC. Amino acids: CASSRDGSNEQFF.

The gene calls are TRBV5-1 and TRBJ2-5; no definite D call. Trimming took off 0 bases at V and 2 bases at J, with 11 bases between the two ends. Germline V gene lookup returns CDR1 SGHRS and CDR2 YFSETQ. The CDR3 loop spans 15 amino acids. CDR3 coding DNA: TGCGCCAGCAGCTTGGGTATTGGGGTACAAGAGACCCAGTACTTC. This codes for CASSLGIGVQETQYF.

Here the CDR3 reads CASSQGGSYEQYF. The CDR3, as DNA: TGTGCCAGCAGTCAGGGAGGCTCCTACGAGCAGTACTTC. This rearrangement joins TRBV6-6 to TRBJ2-7, with a weak D call TRBD2 (6 bases). Germline loops: CDR1 MNHNY, CDR2 SVGAGI (reference sequence). The CDR3 length is 13 residues. Deletions cut 5 bases from V and 0 bases from J, with 8 bases between.

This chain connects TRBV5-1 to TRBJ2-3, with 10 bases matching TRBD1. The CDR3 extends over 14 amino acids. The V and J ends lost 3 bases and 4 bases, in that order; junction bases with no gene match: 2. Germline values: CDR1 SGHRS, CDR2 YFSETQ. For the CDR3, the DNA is TGCGCCAGCAGCTCCGGACAGGGGGCAGATACGCAGTATTTT. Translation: CASSSGQGADTQYF.

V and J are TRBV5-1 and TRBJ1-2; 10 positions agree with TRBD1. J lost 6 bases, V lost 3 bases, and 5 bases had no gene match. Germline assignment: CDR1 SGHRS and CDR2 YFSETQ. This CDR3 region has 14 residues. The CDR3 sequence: CASSSGGTGDGYTF. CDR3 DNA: TGCGCCAGCAGCTCGGGCGGGACAGGGGATGGCTACACCTTC.

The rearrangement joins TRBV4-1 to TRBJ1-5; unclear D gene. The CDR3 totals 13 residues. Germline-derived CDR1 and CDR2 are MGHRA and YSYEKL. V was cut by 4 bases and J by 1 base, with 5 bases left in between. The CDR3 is CASSPVSNQPQHF. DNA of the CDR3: TGCGCCAGCAGCCCGGTAAGCAATCAGCCCCAGCATTTT.

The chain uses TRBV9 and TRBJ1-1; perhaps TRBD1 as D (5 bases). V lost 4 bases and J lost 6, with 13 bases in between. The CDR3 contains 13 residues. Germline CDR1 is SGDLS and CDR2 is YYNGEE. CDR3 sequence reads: CASSFRTGPEAFF. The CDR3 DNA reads TGTGCCAGCAGCTTCCGGACGGGACCTGAAGCTTTCTTT.

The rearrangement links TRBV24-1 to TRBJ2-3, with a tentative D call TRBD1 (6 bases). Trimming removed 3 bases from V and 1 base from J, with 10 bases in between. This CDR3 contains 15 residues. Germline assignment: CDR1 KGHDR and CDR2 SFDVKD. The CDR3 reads CATSDPGAGTDTQYF. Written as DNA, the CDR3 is TGTGCCACCAGTGATCCAGGGGCAGGCACAGATACGCAGTATTTT.

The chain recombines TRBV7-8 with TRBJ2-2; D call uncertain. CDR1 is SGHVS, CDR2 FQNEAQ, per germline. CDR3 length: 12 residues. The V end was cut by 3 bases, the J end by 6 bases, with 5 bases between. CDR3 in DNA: TGTGCCAGCAGCTTGGGTCCCGGGGAGCTGTTTTTT. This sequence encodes CASSLGPGELFF.

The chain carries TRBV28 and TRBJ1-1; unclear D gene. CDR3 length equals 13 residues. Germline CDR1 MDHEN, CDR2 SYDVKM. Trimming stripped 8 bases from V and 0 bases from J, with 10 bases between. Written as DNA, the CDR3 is TGTGCCAGCCTCGGACCGTTGAACACTGAAGCTTTCTTT. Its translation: CASLGPLNTEAFF.

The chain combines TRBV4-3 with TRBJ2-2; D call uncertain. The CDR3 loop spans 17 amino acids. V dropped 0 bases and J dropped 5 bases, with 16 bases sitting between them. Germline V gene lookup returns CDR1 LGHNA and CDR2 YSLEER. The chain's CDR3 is CASSQDRWLVGTGELFF. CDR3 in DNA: TGCGCCAGCAGCCAAGACAGGTGGCTGGTCGGGACCGGGGAGCTGTTTTTT.

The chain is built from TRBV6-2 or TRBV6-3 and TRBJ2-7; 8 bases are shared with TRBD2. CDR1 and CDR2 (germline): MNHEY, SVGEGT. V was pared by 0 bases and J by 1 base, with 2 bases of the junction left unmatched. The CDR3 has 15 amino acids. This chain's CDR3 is CASSYSGGRSYEQYF. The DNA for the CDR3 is TGTGCCAGCAGTTACTCCGGCGGGAGGTCCTACGAGCAGTACTTC.

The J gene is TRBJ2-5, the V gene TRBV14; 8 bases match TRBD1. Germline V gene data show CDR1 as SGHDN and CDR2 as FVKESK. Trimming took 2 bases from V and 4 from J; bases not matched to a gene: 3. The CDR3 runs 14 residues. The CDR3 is CASSQMTGAETQYF. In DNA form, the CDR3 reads TGTGCCAGCAGCCAAATGACAGGGGCAGAGACCCAGTACTTC.

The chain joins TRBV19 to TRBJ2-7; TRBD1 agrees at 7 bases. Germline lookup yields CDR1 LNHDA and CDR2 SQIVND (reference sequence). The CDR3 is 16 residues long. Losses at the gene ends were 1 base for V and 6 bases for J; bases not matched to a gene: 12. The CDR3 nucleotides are TGTGCCAGTAGTATAGGCCCCAGGGACAGTGGAAGCGAGCAGTACTTC. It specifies CASSIGPRDSGSEQYF.

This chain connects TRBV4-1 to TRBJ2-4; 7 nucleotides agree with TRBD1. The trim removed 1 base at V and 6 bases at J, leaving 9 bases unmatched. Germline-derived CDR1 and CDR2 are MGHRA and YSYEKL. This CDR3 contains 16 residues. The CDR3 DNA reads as TGCGCCAGCAGCCAAGTTTACGGGACAGCATTAAACATTCAGTACTTC. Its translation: CASSQVYGTALNIQYF.